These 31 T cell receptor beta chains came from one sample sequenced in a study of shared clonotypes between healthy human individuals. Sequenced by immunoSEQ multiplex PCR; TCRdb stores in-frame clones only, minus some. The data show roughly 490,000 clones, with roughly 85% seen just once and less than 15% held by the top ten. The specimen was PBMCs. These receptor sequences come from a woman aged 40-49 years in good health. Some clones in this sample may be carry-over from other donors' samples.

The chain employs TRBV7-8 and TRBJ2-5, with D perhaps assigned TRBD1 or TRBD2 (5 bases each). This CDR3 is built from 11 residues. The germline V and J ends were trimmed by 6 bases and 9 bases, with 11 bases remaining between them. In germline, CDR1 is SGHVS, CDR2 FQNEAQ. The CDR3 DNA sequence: TGTGCCAGCAGGGGGGAGAAGGCCCAGTACTTC. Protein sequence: CASRGEKAQYF.

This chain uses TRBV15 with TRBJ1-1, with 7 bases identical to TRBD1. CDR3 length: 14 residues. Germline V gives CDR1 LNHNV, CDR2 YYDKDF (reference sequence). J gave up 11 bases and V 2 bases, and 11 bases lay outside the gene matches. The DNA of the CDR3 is TGTGCCACCAGCAGACAGGGACAGCGCCACGGGGCTTTCTTT. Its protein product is CATSRQGQRHGAFF.

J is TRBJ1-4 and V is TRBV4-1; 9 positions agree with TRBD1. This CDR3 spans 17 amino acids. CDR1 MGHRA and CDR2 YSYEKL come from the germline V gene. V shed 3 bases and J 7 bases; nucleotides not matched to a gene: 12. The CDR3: CASSHPGGGQGSEKLFF. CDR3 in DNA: TGCGCCAGCAGCCATCCGGGGGGAGGACAGGGGAGTGAAAAACTGTTTTTT.

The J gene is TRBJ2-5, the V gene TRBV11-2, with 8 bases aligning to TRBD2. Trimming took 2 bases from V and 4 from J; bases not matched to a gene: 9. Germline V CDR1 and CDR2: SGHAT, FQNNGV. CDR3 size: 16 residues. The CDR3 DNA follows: TGTGCCAGCAGCTTATTGGGTGTGGCGGGGGGAGAGACCCAGTACTTC. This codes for CASSLLGVAGGETQYF.

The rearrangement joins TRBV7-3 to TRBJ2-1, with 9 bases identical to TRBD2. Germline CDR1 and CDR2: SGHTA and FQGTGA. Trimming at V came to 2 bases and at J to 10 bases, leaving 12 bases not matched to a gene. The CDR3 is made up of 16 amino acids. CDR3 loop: CASSLGRATSGGEQFF. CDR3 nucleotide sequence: TGTGCCAGCAGCTTAGGACGGGCGACTAGCGGAGGGGAGCAGTTCTTC.

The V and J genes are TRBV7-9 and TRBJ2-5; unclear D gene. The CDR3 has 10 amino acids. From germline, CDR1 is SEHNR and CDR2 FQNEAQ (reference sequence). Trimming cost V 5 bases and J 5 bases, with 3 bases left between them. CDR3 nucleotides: TGTGCCAGCAGCCCCGAGACCCAGTACTTC. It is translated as CASSPETQYF.

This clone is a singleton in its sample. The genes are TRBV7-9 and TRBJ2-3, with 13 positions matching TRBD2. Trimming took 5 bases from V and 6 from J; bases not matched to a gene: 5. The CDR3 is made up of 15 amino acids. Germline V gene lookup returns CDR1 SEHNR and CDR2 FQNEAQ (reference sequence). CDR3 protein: CASSKLAGGGDTQYF. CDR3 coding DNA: TGTGCCAGCAGCAAACTAGCGGGAGGGGGGGATACGCAGTATTTT.

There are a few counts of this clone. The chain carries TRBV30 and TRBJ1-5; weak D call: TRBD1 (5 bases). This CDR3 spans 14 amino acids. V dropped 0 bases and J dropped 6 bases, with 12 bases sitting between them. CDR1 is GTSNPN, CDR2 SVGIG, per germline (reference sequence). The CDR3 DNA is TGTGCCTGGAGTGTAGAGGGGCTGGGTCAGCCCCAGCATTTT. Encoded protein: CAWSVEGLGQPQHF. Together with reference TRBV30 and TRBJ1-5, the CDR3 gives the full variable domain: SQTIHQWPATLVQPVGSPLSLECTVEGTSNPNLYWYRQAAGRGLQLLFYSVGIGQISSEVPQNLSASRPQDRQFILSSKKLLLSDSGFYLCAWSVEGLGQPQHFGDGTRLSIL.

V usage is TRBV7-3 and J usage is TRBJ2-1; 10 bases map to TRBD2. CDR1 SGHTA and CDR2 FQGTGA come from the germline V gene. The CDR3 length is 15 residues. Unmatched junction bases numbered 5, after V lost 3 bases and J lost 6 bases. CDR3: CASSFVLAGANEQFF. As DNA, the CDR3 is TGTGCCAGCAGCTTTGTTCTAGCGGGAGCCAATGAGCAGTTCTTC.

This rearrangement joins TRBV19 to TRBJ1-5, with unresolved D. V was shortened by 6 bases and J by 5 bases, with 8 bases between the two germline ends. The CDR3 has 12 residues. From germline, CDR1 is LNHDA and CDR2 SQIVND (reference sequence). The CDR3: CASRGWDQPQHF. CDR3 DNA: TGTGCCAGTAGGGGGTGGGATCAGCCCCAGCATTTT.

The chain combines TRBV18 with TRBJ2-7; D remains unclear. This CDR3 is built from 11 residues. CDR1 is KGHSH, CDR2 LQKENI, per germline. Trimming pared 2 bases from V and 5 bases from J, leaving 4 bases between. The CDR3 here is CASSPENEQYF. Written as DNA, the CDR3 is TGTGCCAGCTCACCAGAGAACGAGCAGTACTTC.

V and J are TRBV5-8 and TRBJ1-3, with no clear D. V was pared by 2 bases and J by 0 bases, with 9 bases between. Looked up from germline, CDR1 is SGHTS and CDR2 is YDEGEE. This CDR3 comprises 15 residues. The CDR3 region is CASSFGRNSGNTIYF. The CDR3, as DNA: TGTGCCAGCAGCTTTGGACGAAACTCTGGAAACACCATATATTTT.

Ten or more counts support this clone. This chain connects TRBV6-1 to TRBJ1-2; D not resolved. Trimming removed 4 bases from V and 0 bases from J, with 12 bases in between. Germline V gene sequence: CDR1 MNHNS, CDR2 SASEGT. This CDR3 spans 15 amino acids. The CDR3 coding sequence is TGTGCCAGCAGTGTAACGACAAATTCTAACTATGGCTACACCTTC. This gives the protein CASSVTTNSNYGYTF.

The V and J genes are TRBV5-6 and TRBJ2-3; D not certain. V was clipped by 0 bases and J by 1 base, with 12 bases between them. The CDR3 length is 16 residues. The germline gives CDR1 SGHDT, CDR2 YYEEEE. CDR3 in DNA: TGTGCCAGCAGCTTGGCCTTATCCCCTGGCACAGATACGCAGTATTTT. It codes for CASSLALSPGTDTQYF.

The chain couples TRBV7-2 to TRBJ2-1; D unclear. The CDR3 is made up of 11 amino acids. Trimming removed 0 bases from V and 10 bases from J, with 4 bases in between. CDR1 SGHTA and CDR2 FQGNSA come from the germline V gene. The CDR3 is CASSLAHEQFF. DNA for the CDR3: TGTGCCAGCAGCTTAGCGCACGAGCAGTTCTTC.

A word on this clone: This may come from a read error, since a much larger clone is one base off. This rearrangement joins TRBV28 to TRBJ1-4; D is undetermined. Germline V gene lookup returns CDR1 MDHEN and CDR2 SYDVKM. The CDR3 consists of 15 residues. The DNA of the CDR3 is TGTGCCGGCAGTTTACGGTTCAAACGGGAGGAAAAACTGTTTTTT. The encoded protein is CAGSLRFKREEKLFF.

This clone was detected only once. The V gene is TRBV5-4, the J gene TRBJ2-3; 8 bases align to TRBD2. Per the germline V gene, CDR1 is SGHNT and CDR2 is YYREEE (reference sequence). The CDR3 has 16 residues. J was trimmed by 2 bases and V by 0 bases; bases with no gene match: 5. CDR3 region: CASSLAGTRVTDTQYF. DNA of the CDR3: TGTGCCAGCAGCTTGGCCGGGACTAGGGTCACAGATACGCAGTATTTT.

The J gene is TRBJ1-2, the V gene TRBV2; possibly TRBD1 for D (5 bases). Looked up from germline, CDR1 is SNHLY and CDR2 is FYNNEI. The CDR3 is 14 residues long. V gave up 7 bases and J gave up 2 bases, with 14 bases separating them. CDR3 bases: TGTGCCAGCAACCGGGACGCAGTCAACTATGGCTACACCTTC. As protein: CASNRDAVNYGYTF.

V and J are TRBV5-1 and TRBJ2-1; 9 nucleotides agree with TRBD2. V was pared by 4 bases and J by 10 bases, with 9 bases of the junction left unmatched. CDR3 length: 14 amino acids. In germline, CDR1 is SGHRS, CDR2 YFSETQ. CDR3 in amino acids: CASSPGVAGDEQFF. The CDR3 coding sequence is TGCGCCAGCAGCCCCGGAGTAGCGGGAGACGAGCAGTTCTTC.

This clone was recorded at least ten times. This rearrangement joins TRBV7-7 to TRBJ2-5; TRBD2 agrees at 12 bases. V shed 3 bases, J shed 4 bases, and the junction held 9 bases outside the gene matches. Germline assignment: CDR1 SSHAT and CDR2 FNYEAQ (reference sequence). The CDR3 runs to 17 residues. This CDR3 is CASSFRPILAGGETQYF. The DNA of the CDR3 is TGTGCCAGCAGCTTCCGGCCAATACTAGCGGGAGGAGAGACCCAGTACTTC.

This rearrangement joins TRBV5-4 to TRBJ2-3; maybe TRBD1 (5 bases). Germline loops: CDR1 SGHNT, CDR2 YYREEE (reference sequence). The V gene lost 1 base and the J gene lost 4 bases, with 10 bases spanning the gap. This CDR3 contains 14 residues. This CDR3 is CASSLWGAADTQYF. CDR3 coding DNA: TGTGCCAGCAGCTTGTGGGGCGCGGCAGATACGCAGTATTTT.

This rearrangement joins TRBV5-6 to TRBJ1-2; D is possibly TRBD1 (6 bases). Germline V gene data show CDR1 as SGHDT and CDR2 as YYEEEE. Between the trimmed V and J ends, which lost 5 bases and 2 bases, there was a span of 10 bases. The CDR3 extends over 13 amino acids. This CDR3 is CASSPGQNYGYTF. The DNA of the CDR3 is TGTGCCAGCAGTCCAGGACAGAACTATGGCTACACCTTC.

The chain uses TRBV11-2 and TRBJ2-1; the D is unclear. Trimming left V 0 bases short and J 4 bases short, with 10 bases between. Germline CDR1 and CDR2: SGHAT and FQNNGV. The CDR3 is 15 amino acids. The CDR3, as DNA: TGTGCCAGCAGCTTAGATGGGCAGATTTACAATGAGCAGTTCTTC. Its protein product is CASSLDGQIYNEQFF.

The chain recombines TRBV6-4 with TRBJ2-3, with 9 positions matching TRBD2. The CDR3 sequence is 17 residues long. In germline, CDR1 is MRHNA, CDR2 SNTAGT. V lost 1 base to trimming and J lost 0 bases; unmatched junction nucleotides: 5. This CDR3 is CASSDFGREGSTDTQYF. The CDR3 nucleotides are TGTGCCAGCAGTGACTTTGGGCGGGAGGGAAGCACAGATACGCAGTATTTT.

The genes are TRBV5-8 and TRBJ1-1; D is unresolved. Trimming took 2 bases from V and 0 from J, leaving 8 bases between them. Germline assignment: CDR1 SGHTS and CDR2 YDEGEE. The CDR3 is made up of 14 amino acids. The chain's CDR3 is CASSFGLMNTEAFF. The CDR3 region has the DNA TGTGCCAGCAGCTTCGGGCTCATGAACACTGAAGCTTTCTTT.

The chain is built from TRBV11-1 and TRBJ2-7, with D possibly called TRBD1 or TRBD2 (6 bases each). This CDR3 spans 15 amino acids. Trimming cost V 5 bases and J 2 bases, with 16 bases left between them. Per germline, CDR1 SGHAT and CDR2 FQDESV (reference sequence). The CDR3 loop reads CASSRKEGGPYEQYF. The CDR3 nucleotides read TGTGCCAGCAGCAGAAAAGAGGGGGGTCCCTACGAGCAGTACTTC.

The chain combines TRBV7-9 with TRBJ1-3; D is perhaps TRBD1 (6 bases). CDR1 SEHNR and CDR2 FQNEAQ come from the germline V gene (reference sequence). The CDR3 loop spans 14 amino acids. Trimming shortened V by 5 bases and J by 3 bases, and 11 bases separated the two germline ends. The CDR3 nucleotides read TGTGCCAGCAGCCCCACAGGGTATGGAAACACCATATATTTT. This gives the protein CASSPTGYGNTIYF.

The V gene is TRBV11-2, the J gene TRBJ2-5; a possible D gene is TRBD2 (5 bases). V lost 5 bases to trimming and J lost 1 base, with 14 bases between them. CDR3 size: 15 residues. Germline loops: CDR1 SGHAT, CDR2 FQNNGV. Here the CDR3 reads CASSPILAGQETQYF. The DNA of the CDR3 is TGTGCCAGCAGCCCCATCCTAGCAGGCCAAGAGACCCAGTACTTC.

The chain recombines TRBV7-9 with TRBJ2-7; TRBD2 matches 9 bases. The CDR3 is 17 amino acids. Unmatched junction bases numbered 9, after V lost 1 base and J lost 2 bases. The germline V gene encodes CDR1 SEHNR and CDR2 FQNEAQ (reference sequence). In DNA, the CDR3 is TGTGCCAGCAGCTTAGGGGGTAGCGGGAGAGGTACCTACGAGCAGTACTTC. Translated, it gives CASSLGGSGRGTYEQYF.

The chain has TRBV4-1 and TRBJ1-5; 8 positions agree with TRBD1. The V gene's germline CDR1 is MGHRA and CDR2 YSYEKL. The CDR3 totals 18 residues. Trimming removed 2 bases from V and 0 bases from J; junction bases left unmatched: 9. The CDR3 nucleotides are TGCGCCAGCAGCCAATCCCCGGGACAGGCTAATAGCAATCAGCCCCAGCATTTT. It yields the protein CASSQSPGQANSNQPQHF.

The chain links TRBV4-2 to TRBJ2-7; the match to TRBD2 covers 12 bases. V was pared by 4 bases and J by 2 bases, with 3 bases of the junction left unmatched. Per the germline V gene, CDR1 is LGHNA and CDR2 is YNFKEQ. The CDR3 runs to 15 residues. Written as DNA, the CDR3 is TGTGCCAGCAGCCTCGGACTAGCGGGAACCTACGAGCAGTACTTC. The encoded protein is CASSLGLAGTYEQYF.